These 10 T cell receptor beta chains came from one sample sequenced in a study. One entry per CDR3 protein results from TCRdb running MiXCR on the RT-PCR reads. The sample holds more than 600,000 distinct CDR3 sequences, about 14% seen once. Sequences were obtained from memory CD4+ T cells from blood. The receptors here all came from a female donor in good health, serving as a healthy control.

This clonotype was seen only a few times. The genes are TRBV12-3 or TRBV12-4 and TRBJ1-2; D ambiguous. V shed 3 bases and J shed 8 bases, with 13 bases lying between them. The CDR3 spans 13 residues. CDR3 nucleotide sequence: TGTGCCAGCAGTTTCCCGGCAGGAGGGGGCTACACCTTC. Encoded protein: CASSFPAGGGYTF.

CDR3 amino acids: CASSLGPGRDNYGYTF. The CDR3 nucleotides are TGTGCCAGCAGCTTGGGGCCCGGGCGCGATAACTATGGCTACACCTTC. This chain uses TRBV5-4 with TRBJ1-2; D ambiguous. The CDR3 has 16 residues. V lost 0 bases and J 1 base, leaving 13 bases between the germline ends. Germline assignment: CDR1 SGHNT and CDR2 YYREEE (reference sequence).

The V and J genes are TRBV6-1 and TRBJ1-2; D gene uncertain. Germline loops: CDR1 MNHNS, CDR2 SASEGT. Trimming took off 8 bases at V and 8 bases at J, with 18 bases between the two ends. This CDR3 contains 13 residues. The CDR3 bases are TGTGCCAGCGGGGAGGACCTCCTGAGAGGCTACACCTTC. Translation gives CASGEDLLRGYTF.

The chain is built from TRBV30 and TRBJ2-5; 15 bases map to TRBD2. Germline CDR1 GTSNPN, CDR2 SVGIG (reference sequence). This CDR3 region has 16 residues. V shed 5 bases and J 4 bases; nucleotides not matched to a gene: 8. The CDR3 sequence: CAWDRGLAGGGETQYF. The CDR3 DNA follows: TGTGCCTGGGACAGGGGACTAGCGGGAGGAGGAGAGACCCAGTACTTC.

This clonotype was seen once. The DNA of the CDR3 is TGTGCCACCAGTCTAGCGGGACTTCACACAGATACGCAGTATTTT. Encoded protein: CATSLAGLHTDTQYF. The chain couples TRBV24-1 to TRBJ2-3; 9 bases map to TRBD2. V trimming: 6 bases; J trimming: 2 bases; junction bases outside the gene matches: 5. CDR1 and CDR2 from the germline V gene are KGHDR and SFDVKD. CDR3 size: 15 residues.

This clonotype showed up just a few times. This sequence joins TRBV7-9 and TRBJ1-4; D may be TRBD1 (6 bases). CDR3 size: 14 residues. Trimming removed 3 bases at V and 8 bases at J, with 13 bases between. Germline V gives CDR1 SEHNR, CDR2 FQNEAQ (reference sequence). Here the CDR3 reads CASSLNRVDEKLFF. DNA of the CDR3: TGTGCCAGCAGCTTGAACAGGGTAGACGAAAAACTGTTTTTT.

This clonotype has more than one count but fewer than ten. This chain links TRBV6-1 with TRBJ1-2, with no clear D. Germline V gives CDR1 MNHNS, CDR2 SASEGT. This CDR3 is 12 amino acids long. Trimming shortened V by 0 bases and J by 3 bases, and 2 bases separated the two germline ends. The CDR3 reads CASSEADYGYTF. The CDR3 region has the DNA TGTGCCAGCAGTGAAGCGGACTATGGCTACACCTTC.

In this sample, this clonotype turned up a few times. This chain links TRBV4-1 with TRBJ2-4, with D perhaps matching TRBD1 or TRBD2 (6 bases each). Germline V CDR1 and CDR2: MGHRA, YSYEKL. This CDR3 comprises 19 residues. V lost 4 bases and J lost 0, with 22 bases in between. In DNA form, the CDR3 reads TGCGCCAGCAGCCTCCTGGCACGGGGGCCTACAGAAGCCAAAAACATTCAGTACTTC. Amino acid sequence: CASSLLARGPTEAKNIQYF.

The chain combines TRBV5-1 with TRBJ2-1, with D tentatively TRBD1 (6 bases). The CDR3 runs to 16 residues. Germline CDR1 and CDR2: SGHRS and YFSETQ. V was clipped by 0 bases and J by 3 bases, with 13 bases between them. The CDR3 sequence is CASSLGPETGYNEQFF. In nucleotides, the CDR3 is TGCGCCAGCAGCTTGGGACCTGAGACAGGCTACAATGAGCAGTTCTTC. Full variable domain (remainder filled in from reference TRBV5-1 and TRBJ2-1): KAGVTQTPRYLIKTRGQQVTLSCSPISGHRSVSWYQQTPGQGLQFLFEYFSETQRNKGNFPGRFSGRQFSNSRSEMNVSTLELGDSALYLCASSLGPETGYNEQFFGPGTRLTVL.

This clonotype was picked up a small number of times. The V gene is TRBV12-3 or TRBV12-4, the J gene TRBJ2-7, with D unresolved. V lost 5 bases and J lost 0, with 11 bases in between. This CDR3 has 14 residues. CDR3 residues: CASSLPQDSYEQYF. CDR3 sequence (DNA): TGTGCCAGCAGTCTCCCGCAAGACTCCTACGAGCAGTACTTC.